A single sample is the source of the 27 T cell receptor beta chains below, sequenced in a study of T cells expressing NK-cell markers. No DNA is given; TCRdb re-called the 5' RACE reads and lists each CDR3 protein once. Across more than 90,000 distinct CDR3 sequences, the top ten clones capture roughly 18% of the sample. Sequences were obtained from blood T cells: a sorted CD56 or NKG2C T cell subset, CD4+ or CD8+ T cells, or bulk PBMC T cells (not recorded which). These TCRs come from a woman aged 18 to 75 in good health.

This chain connects TRBV30 to TRBJ2-6. CDR1 and CDR2 from the germline V gene are GTSNPN and SVGIG (reference sequence). The CDR3 extends over 15 amino acids. The CDR3 loop is CAWQDGTSGANVLTF. The full variable domain, with the rest looked up from reference TRBV30 and TRBJ2-6, is SQTIHQWPATLVQPVGSPLSLECTVEGTSNPNLYWYRQAAGRGLQLLFYSVGIGQISSEVPQNLSASRPQDRQFILSSKKLLLSDSGFYLCAWQDGTSGANVLTFGAGSRLTVL.

The genes are TRBV5-6 and TRBJ2-5. Germline-derived CDR1 and CDR2 are SGHDT and YYEEEE. CDR3 size: 13 residues. CDR3 region: CASRFQNQETQYF.

V usage is TRBV12-3 or TRBV12-4 and J usage is TRBJ2-7. CDR3 length equals 14 residues. CDR3 protein: CASSESGRSYEQYF.

The gene calls are TRBV11-2 and TRBJ2-5; TCRdb lists TRBD2, though no DNA is available to test this call. This CDR3 comprises 15 residues. The germline gives CDR1 SGHAT, CDR2 FQNNGV. The CDR3 reads CASSLPSGGGETQYF.

The genes are TRBV11-2 and TRBJ1-4. This CDR3 comprises 17 residues. Germline values: CDR1 SGHAT, CDR2 FQNNGV. The CDR3: CASSLEGGYLANEKLFF.

The V and J genes are TRBV7-3 and TRBJ2-1; the D call from TCRdb, TRBD2, cannot be confirmed without DNA. Germline CDR1 is SGHTA and CDR2 is FQGTGA. The length of the CDR3 is 16 residues. The CDR3 here is CASSFSSGGSYNEQFF.

The genes are TRBV7-6 and TRBJ1-1. This CDR3 has 14 residues. CDR1 is SGHVS, CDR2 FNYEAQ, per germline. Here the CDR3 reads CASSLTIMNTEAFF.

The chain carries TRBV6-1 and TRBJ1-4; TCRdb's D call of TRBD1 is untestable without DNA. CDR3 length equals 14 residues. CDR1 is MNHNS, CDR2 SASEGT, per germline. This CDR3 reads CASSTGQGSEKLFF.

The chain is built from TRBV19 and TRBJ2-2; TCRdb calls TRBD1, which cannot be checked without DNA. This CDR3 region has 15 residues. In germline, CDR1 is LNHDA, CDR2 SQIVND (reference sequence). The CDR3 region is CASSRDPRVTGELFF.

This chain's CDR3 is CASSFYTGELFF. The J gene is TRBJ2-2, the V gene TRBV5-6. The CDR3 totals 12 residues. CDR1 is SGHDT and CDR2 is YYEEEE in the germline V gene.

The V gene is TRBV20-1, the J gene TRBJ2-7; no DNA is available, so the TRBD2 call from TCRdb remains unchecked. Germline V gene data show CDR1 as DFQATT and CDR2 as SNEGSKA (reference sequence). The CDR3 spans 13 residues. The chain's CDR3 is CSVPTSGPYEQYF.

V and J are TRBV12-3 or TRBV12-4 and TRBJ1-5; TCRdb picks TRBD1, but there is no DNA to check that call. This CDR3 has 14 amino acids. CDR3 loop: CASSFWGGGQPQHF.

The rearrangement uses TRBV12-3 or TRBV12-4 and TRBJ1-3; checking the TCRdb D call of TRBD1 is not possible without DNA. The CDR3 contains 14 residues. CDR3 sequence: CASSHWGVGNTIYF.

The chain links TRBV6-4 to TRBJ2-3; TCRdb calls TRBD2, which cannot be checked without DNA. From germline, CDR1 is MRHNA and CDR2 SNTAGT. The CDR3 covers 15 residues. CDR3 sequence: CASSASGGATDTQYF.

The chain recombines TRBV25-1 with TRBJ2-1. Germline V gene sequence: CDR1 MGHDK, CDR2 SYGVNS. This CDR3 is 12 amino acids long. The CDR3 reads CASSVSLTEQFF.

The chain recombines TRBV12-3 or TRBV12-4 with TRBJ2-1; TCRdb calls TRBD1, which cannot be checked without DNA. The CDR3 loop spans 15 amino acids. This CDR3 is CASSPGRAGGNEQFF.

The genes are TRBV12-3 or TRBV12-4 and TRBJ1-2; TCRdb returns TRBD1, unconfirmable since there is no DNA. The CDR3 runs to 16 residues. The CDR3 spells CASSPGQGRANYGYTF.

The rearrangement joins TRBV7-8 to TRBJ2-1; TCRdb's assignment of TRBD2 cannot be checked, as there is no DNA. CDR3 length: 15 amino acids. Germline V gives CDR1 SGHVS, CDR2 FQNEAQ. CDR3 residues: CASSGLAGGPDEQFF.

The rearrangement uses TRBV12-3 or TRBV12-4 and TRBJ2-1; TCRdb indicates TRBD2, and absent DNA this call remains unverified. The CDR3 consists of 12 residues. CDR3 loop: CASRGGAGEQFF.

V is TRBV19 and J is TRBJ2-1; there is no DNA to check the TCRdb D call of TRBD2. Germline CDR1 LNHDA, CDR2 SQIVND (reference sequence). This CDR3 has 16 amino acids. This CDR3 reads CASTGTSGFSYNEQFF.

The chain recombines TRBV7-9 with TRBJ1-2. Germline CDR1 reads SEHNR; CDR2 reads FQNEAQ (reference sequence). The CDR3 is 15 amino acids. The CDR3 is CASNSLNTEAYGYTF.

The chain links TRBV12-3 or TRBV12-4 to TRBJ2-3. The CDR3 spans 12 residues. CDR3 in amino acids: CASSFLKDTQYF.

J is TRBJ2-4 and V is TRBV4-2; TCRdb gives TRBD2 as the D gene, but with no DNA this cannot be confirmed. The CDR3 is 19 amino acids. From germline, CDR1 is LGHNA and CDR2 YNFKEQ. The CDR3 spells CASSQEGPLSGVVKNIQYF.

The gene calls are TRBV5-4 and TRBJ2-1; lacking DNA, the TRBD1 call made by TCRdb goes unchecked. CDR3 length: 16 amino acids. The germline gives CDR1 SGHNT, CDR2 YYREEE (reference sequence). The CDR3 reads CASSLGTAGGRNEQFF.

This chain connects TRBV7-3 to TRBJ2-3; TCRdb outputs TRBD1, but without DNA this stays unchecked. Germline CDR1 reads SGHTA; CDR2 reads FQGTGA. The CDR3 consists of 16 residues. The CDR3 loop reads CASSVAGTASTDTQYF.

J is TRBJ2-1 and V is TRBV10-3; the D call of TRBD1 rests on TCRdb alone, since no DNA is present to check it. The CDR3 has 13 residues. Germline lookup yields CDR1 ENHRY and CDR2 SYGVKD. This CDR3 is CAINQGRGNEQFF.

The chain has TRBV6-1 and TRBJ1-4. The CDR3 contains 13 residues. Germline V CDR1 and CDR2: MNHNS, SASEGT. The CDR3 spells CASRETTNEKLFF.